This passage covers 10 T cell receptor beta chains from one sample sequenced in a study of neoadjuvant anti-PD-1 for oral cavity cancer. Sequenced by immunoSEQ multiplex PCR; TCRdb stores in-frame clones only, minus some. The data hold 40,000 to 50,000 clones, with roughly 77% observed a single time. The time point is: after neoadjuvant nivolumab, at surgical resection. Source: PBMCs, taken after nivolumab (anti-PD-1) treatment. Receptors were obtained from a person between 40 and 79 years old with oral cavity squamous cell carcinoma.

The V and J genes are TRBV20-1 and TRBJ2-3, with D unclear. V was shortened by 7 bases and J by 4 bases, with 9 bases between the two germline ends. CDR3 size: 11 residues. Per the germline V gene, CDR1 is DFQATT and CDR2 is SNEGSKA (reference sequence). The DNA of the CDR3 is TGCAGTGGCGGCCCCCCAGATACGCAGTATTTT. Its translation is CSGGPPDTQYF.

The rearrangement links TRBV25-1 to TRBJ1-5, with a weak D call TRBD1 (5 bases). The CDR3 totals 15 residues. Germline V gene sequence: CDR1 MGHDK, CDR2 SYGVNS. Trimming stripped 2 bases from V and 3 bases from J, with 11 bases between. The CDR3 loop is CASSEGKGPNQPQHF. CDR3 DNA: TGTGCCAGCAGTGAAGGGAAGGGGCCCAATCAGCCCCAGCATTTT. The full variable domain, rest sourced from reference TRBV25-1 and TRBJ1-5, is EADIYQTPRYLVIGTGKKITLECSQTMGHDKMYWYQQDPGMELHLIHYSYGVNSTEKGDLSSESTVSRIRTEHFPLTLESARPSHTSQYLCASSEGKGPNQPQHFGDGTRLSIL.

This clone was seen a single time. This sequence joins TRBV11-2 and TRBJ2-1; no definite D call. Germline CDR1 is SGHAT and CDR2 is FQNNGV. With 1 base removed from V and 10 bases from J, the gap between germline ends came to 14 bases. The CDR3 runs 14 residues. The CDR3 bases are TGTGCCAGCAGCTTAGGGGGTGGTGTTAGGGAGCAGTTCTTC. It is translated as CASSLGGGVREQFF.

This clone was seen only a few times. V gene TRBV5-1 combines with J gene TRBJ2-5, with D unclear. V was shortened by 2 bases and J by 2 bases, with 7 bases between the two germline ends. The length of the CDR3 is 13 residues. Looked up from germline, CDR1 is SGHRS and CDR2 is YFSETQ. The CDR3: CASSFRIQETQYF. The CDR3 region has the DNA TGCGCCAGCAGCTTCAGGATTCAAGAGACCCAGTACTTC.

V usage is TRBV30 and J usage is TRBJ1-4, with D perhaps TRBD1 (6 bases). The CDR3 consists of 12 residues. The V gene lost 8 bases and the J gene lost 10 bases, with 17 bases spanning the gap. CDR1 and CDR2 (germline): GTSNPN, SVGIG (reference sequence). The CDR3 bases are TGTGCCATCTATGACAGGTCGGGAAAACTGTTTTTT. Encoded protein: CAIYDRSGKLFF. Full variable domain (rest looked up from reference TRBV30 and TRBJ1-4): SQTIHQWPATLVQPVGSPLSLECTVEGTSNPNLYWYRQAAGRGLQLLFYSVGIGQISSEVPQNLSASRPQDRQFILSSKKLLLSDSGFYLCAIYDRSGKLFFGSGTQLSVL.

Only one count was recorded for this clone. CDR3 coding DNA: TGTGCCAGTAGACAGGGCTCTAACTATGGCTACACCTTC. Translating gives CASRQGSNYGYTF. This sequence joins TRBV19 and TRBJ1-2; tentatively, D is TRBD1 (6 bases). V lost 6 bases, J lost 0 bases, and 8 bases lay in between. The CDR3 is 13 residues long. CDR1 is LNHDA and CDR2 is SQIVND in the germline V gene (reference sequence).

This clone was found a few times. The genes are TRBV27 and TRBJ1-5; D unresolved. The CDR3 has 14 amino acids. The germline CDR1 and CDR2 sequences are MNHEY and SMNVEV (reference sequence). V lost 4 bases, J lost 7 bases, and 14 bases lay in between. DNA for the CDR3: TGTGCCAGCAGTTACTCCGGGGAGTTACAGCCCCAGCATTTT. Encoded protein: CASSYSGELQPQHF.

This clone was observed a few times. The chain has TRBV7-9 and TRBJ2-7; possible D gene TRBD1, 6 bases. From germline, CDR1 is SEHNR and CDR2 FQNEAQ (reference sequence). V was shortened by 4 bases and J by 2 bases, with 9 bases between the two germline ends. The CDR3 extends over 13 amino acids. This chain's CDR3 is CASSSRGPYEQYF. In DNA, the CDR3 is TGTGCCAGCAGCTCCAGGGGTCCCTACGAGCAGTACTTC.

This chain connects TRBV11-2 to TRBJ1-1; 7 bases agree with TRBD1. CDR1 is SGHAT and CDR2 is FQNNGV in the germline V gene. V lost 5 bases to trimming and J lost 1 base; unmatched junction nucleotides: 7. The CDR3 sequence is 15 residues long. The CDR3 bases are TGTGCCAGCAGCCCCGGACAGGCAAAGAACACTGAAGCTTTCTTT. Amino acid sequence: CASSPGQAKNTEAFF.

The chain couples TRBV5-1 to TRBJ2-7; D gene unclear. Germline V gene lookup returns CDR1 SGHRS and CDR2 YFSETQ. The CDR3 totals 15 residues. The V end lost 6 bases, the J end lost 0 bases, and 16 bases lay between the germline ends. The CDR3, as DNA: TGCGCCAGCAAACTCTCTATTAGTAGCTCCTACGAGCAGTACTTC. Translated: CASKLSISSSYEQYF.